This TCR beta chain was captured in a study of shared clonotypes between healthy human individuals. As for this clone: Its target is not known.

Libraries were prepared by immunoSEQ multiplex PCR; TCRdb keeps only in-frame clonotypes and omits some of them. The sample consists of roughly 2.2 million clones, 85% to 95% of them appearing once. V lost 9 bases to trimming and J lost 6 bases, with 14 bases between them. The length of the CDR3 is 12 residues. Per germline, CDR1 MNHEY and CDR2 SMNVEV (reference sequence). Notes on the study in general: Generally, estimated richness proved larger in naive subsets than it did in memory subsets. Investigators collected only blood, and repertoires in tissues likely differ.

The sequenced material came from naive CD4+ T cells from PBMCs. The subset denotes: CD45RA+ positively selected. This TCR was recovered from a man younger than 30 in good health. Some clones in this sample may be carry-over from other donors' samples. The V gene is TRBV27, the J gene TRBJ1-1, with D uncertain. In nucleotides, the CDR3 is TGTGCCAGACTCAGGCCTAGTGCTGAAGCTTTCTTT. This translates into CARLRPSAEAFF.